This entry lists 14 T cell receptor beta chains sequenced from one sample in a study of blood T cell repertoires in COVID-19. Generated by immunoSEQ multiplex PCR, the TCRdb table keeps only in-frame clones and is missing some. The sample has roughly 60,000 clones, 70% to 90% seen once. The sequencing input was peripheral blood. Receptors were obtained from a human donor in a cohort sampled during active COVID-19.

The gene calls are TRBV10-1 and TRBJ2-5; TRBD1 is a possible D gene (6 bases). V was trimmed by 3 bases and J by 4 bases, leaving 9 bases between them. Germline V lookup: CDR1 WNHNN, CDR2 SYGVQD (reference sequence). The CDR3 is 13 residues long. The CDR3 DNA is TGCGCCAGCAGTGATGCAGGGGTAGAGACCCAGTACTTC. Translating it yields CASSDAGVETQYF.

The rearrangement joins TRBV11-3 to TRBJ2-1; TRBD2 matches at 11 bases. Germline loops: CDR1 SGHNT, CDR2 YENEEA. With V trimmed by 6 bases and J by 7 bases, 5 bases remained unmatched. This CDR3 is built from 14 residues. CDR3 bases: TGTGCCAGCAGACTAGCGGGAGAGGTTAATGAGCAGTTCTTC. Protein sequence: CASRLAGEVNEQFF.

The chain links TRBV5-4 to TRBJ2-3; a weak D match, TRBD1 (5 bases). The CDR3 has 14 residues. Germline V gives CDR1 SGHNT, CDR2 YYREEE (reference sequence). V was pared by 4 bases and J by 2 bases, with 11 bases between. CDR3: CASSLRTYTDTQYF. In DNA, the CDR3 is TGTGCCAGCAGCCTGCGGACATACACAGATACGCAGTATTTT.

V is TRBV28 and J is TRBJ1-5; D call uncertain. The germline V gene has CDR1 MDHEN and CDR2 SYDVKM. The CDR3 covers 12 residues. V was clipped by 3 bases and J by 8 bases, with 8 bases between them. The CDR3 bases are TGTGCCAGCAGTTTTCGGGTGGAGCCCCAGCATTTT. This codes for CASSFRVEPQHF.

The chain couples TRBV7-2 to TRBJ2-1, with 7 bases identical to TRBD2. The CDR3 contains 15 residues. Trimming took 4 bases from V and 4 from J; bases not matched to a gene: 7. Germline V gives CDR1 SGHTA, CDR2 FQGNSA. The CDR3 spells CASSYSGQAYNEQFF. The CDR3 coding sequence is TGTGCCAGCAGCTATAGCGGGCAGGCTTACAATGAGCAGTTCTTC.

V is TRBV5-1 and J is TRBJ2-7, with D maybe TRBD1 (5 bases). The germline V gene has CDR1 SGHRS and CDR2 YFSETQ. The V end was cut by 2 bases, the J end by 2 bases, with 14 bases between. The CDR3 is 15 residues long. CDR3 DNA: TGCGCCAGCAGCTTAAGGGGCAGTAAGGCCTACGAGCAGTACTTC. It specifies CASSLRGSKAYEQYF.

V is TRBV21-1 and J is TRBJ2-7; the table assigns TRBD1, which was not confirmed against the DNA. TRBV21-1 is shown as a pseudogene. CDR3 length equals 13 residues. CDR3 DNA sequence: TGTGCCAGCCGAACGGACAGGGAATACGAGCAGTACTTC. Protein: CASRTDREYEQYF.

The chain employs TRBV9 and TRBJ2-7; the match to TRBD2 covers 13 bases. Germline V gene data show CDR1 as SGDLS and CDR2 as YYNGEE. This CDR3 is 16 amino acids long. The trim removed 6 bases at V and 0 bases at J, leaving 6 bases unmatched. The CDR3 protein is CASTPGLAGVSYEQYF. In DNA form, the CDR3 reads TGTGCCAGCACCCCCGGACTAGCGGGAGTCTCCTACGAGCAGTACTTC.

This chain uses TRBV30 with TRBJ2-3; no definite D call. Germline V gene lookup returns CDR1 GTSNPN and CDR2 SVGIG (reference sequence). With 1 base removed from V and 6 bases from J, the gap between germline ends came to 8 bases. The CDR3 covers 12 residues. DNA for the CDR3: TGTGCCTGGAGTGACCCTAGTGATACGCAGTATTTT. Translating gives CAWSDPSDTQYF.

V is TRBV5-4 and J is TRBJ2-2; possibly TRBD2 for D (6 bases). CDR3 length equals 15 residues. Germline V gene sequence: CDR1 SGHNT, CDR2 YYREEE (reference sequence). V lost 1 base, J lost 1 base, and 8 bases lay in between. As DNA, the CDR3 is TGTGCCAGCAGCTTGCCTAGCGTGAACACCGGGGAGCTGTTTTTT. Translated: CASSLPSVNTGELFF.

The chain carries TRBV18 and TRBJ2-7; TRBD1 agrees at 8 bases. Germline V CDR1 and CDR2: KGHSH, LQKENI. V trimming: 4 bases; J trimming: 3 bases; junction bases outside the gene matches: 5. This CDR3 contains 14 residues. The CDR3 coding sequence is TGTGCCAGCTCACAAATAGACAGGGGCTACGAGCAGTACTTC. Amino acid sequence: CASSQIDRGYEQYF.

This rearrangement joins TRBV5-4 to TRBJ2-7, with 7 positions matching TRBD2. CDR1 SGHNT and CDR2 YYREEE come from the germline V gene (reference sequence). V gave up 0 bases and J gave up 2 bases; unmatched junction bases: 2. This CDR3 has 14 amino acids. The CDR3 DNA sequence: TGTGCCAGCAGCTTGGGCGGGAGTACCTACGAGCAGTACTTC. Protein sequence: CASSLGGSTYEQYF. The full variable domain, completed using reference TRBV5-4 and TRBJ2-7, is ETGVTQSPTHLIKTRGQQVTLRCSSQSGHNTVSWYQQALGQGPQFIFQYYREEENGRGNFPPRFSGLQFPNYSSELNVNALELDDSALYLCASSLGGSTYEQYFGPGTRLTVT.

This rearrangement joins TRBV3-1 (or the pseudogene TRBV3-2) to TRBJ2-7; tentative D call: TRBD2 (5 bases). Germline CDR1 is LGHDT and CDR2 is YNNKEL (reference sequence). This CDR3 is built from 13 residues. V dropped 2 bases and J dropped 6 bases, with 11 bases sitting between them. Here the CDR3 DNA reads TGTGCCAGCAGCCAAAGAAACGGGATCGAGCAGTACTTC. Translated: CASSQRNGIEQYF.

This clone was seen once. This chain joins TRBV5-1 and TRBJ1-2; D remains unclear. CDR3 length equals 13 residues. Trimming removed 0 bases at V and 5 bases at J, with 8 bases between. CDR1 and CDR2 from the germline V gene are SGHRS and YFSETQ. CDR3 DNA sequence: TGCGCCAGCAGCTTGGATCCGGGGTATGGCTACACCTTC. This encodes CASSLDPGYGYTF.